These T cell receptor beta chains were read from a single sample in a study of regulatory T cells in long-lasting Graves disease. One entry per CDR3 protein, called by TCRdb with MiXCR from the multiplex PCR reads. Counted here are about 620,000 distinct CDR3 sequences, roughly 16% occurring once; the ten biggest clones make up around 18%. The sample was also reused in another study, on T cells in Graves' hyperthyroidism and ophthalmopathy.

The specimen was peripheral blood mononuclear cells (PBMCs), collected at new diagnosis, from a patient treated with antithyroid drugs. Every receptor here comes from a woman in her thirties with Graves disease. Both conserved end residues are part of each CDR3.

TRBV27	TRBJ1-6	CASSASPGGNSPLHF
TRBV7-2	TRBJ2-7	CASSLVGGSNEQYF
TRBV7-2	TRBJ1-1	CASTPTGVGEAFF
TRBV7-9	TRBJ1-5	CASSREGGGDSNQPQHF
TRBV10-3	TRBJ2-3	CAISESVGKGTDTQYF
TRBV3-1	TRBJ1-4	CASSPGHREKLFF
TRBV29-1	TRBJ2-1	CSVNYFATEQFF
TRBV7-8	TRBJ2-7	CASSFSGHRAYEQYF
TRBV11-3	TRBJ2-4	CASSLEMGVQYF
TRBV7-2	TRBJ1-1	CASRPRGGPGGDEAFF
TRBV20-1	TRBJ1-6	CSASRVVVNSPLHF
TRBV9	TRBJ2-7	CASSVDGLAYEQYF
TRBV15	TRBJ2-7	CATSRTHSGAGAYEQYF
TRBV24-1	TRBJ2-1	CATSDWVVVHTSGSSLYNEQFF
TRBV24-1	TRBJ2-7	CATSGAGSYEQYF